This TCR beta chain emerged from a study of a mutant IDH1 vaccine in newly diagnosed glioma. Time point indicated: week 35, safety follow-up. One vaccine dose held 300 ug of mutant IDH1 20-mer peptide and came with topical imiquimod. A note on this clone: Its antigen is not identified.

The data were produced by immunoSEQ multiplex PCR, yet TCRdb's version contains in-frame clones alone and is incomplete. The sample records 45,000 to 55,000 clones, 65% to 85% being singletons. Germline V gene sequence: CDR1 GTSNPN, CDR2 SVGIG (reference sequence). The V end was cut by 0 bases, the J end by 1 base, with 12 bases between. This CDR3 has 16 residues. The receptor comes from a man aged 40-49 years with glioma. The sequencing here drew on PBMCs, taken from a glioma patient whose treatment included an IDH1 peptide vaccine. The chain combines TRBV30 with TRBJ2-2; D gene ambiguous. This CDR3 reads CAWSVGELMNTGELFF. The CDR3 DNA follows: TGTGCCTGGAGTGTTGGGGAACTGATGAACACCGGGGAGCTGTTTTTT.